The clone carrying this T cell receptor (beta chain) was seen just once. The antigen remains undetermined. This sample was taken from a study of cytomegalovirus exposure and HLA in healthy donors. Study-wide results and limits: Later analysis demonstrated an association between a missense DCLRE1C variant and TCR beta V- and J-gene trimming. The authors reported that TCR beta sequences could predict HLA-A and HLA-B alleles. These predictions were accurate for most subjects in the first cohort. In vitro assays verified that three CMV-associated chains recognized CMV antigens specifically.

CDR3 length: 16 residues. The V gene's germline CDR1 is SGHTA and CDR2 FQGTGA. Trimming left V 1 base short and J 4 bases short, with 16 bases between. The PCR used 60 Vbeta and 13 Jbeta primers. In the study's own analysis: Later reanalysis found 80 million or so unique TCR beta chains, some 10 million of them shared. Libraries were prepared by immunoSEQ multiplex PCR; TCRdb keeps only in-frame clonotypes and omits some of them. Clonal size and the V and J genes are those of that table, whereas D and trimming came from the DNA. This sample yields 150,000 to 200,000 clones, of which around 84% are seen a single time; around 3% belongs to the top ten.

The sequence was obtained from a woman aged 45 to 65 in good health and CMV-seropositive. This chain joins TRBV7-3 and TRBJ2-5; unclear D gene. Input material: PBMCs. CDR3 DNA: TGTGCCAGCAGCTTAAATTCGTTCGGCGGTACAGAGACCCAGTACTTC. Amino acids: CASSLNSFGGTETQYF.